The 27 T cell receptor beta chains given below trace back to one sample, sequenced in a study of shared clonotypes between healthy human individuals. The protocol was immunoSEQ multiplex PCR, while the TCRdb copy is restricted to in-frame clones and leaves out a portion. This repertoire shows about 340,000 clones, over 70% found once; its top ten account for 8.5% to 12%. The sample comprised memory CD4+ T cells sorted from blood. Documented subset: CD45RA-negative fraction. The receptors originated from a man younger than 40 in good health.

The chain combines TRBV10-2 with TRBJ2-7; D gene ambiguous. Per the germline V gene, CDR1 is WSHSY and CDR2 is SAAADI. CDR3 length equals 11 residues. Trimming removed 5 bases at V and 6 bases at J, with 8 bases between. The CDR3 DNA reads TGCGCCAGCAGTAGGGAAGGCGAGCAGTACTTC. As protein: CASSREGEQYF.

This chain connects TRBV27 to TRBJ2-2, with D unresolved. V was shortened by 1 base and J by 5 bases, with 29 bases between the two germline ends. Germline V gene data show CDR1 as MNHEY and CDR2 as SMNVEV (reference sequence). The CDR3 length is 21 residues. In DNA, the CDR3 is TGTGCCAGCAGTTTATGGGCACACCCCGAGGAGCAGTCGGTGAGGACCGGGGAGCTGTTTTTT. The encoded protein is CASSLWAHPEEQSVRTGELFF.

This rearrangement joins TRBV5-1 to TRBJ2-3; no clear D gene. The CDR3 totals 16 residues. The V end lost 0 bases, the J end lost 2 bases, and 13 bases lay between the germline ends. Germline V gene lookup returns CDR1 SGHRS and CDR2 YFSETQ. The CDR3 spells CASSLGRSAVTDTQYF. CDR3 nucleotide sequence: TGCGCCAGCAGCTTGGGTCGTTCCGCCGTCACAGATACGCAGTATTTT.

On this clone: The same CDR3 can be traced to other DNA sequences in this sample. The chain carries TRBV4-1 and TRBJ2-5; D is perhaps TRBD1 (6 bases). The V gene's germline CDR1 is MGHRA and CDR2 YSYEKL. CDR3 size: 14 residues. V lost 0 bases and J 1 base, leaving 6 bases between the germline ends. The CDR3 nucleotides read TGCGCCAGCAGCCAAGACAGGGGCCAAGAGACCCAGTACTTC. This sequence encodes CASSQDRGQETQYF.

CDR3 protein: CSVEQASQETQYF. The DNA of the CDR3 is TGCAGCGTAGAACAGGCTAGCCAAGAGACCCAGTACTTC. The chain is built from TRBV29-1 and TRBJ2-5; a weak D match, TRBD1 (5 bases). The CDR3 sequence is 13 residues long. Between the trimmed V and J ends, which lost 6 bases and 1 base, there was a span of 12 bases. Per germline, CDR1 SQVTM and CDR2 ANQGSEA.

On this clone itself: The identical CDR3 is also encoded by other nucleotide sequences in the sample. The CDR3 protein is CASSPPGGRVNTEAFF. The CDR3 region has the DNA TGTGCCAGCTCACCACCGGGGGGCAGAGTGAACACTGAAGCTTTCTTT. The chain couples TRBV18 to TRBJ1-1, with D possibly TRBD1 on 6 matching bases. Trimming left V 0 bases short and J 0 bases short, with 11 bases between. Per the germline V gene, CDR1 is KGHSH and CDR2 is LQKENI. The CDR3 has 16 amino acids.

V usage is TRBV7-8 and J usage is TRBJ2-1; 10 bases align to TRBD1. Trimming at V came to 2 bases and at J to 2 bases, leaving 12 bases not matched to a gene. This CDR3 is 19 amino acids long. Germline V gene data show CDR1 as SGHVS and CDR2 as FQNEAQ. CDR3 loop: CASSLRDRGRATPYNEQFF. Written as DNA, the CDR3 is TGTGCCAGCAGCTTACGGGACAGGGGACGGGCTACCCCCTACAATGAGCAGTTCTTC.

This clone was detected many times. Its ends do not fully match the called genes, so a read error is possible. The J gene is TRBJ1-1, the V gene TRBV5-6, with D unresolved. This CDR3 region has 9 residues. CDR1 is SGHDT and CDR2 is YYEEEE in the germline V gene. The CDR3 is CASSLPFTF. The CDR3 DNA is TGTGCCAGCAGCTTGCCATTTACCTTT.

This rearrangement joins TRBV5-6 to TRBJ2-1, with 14 bases aligning to TRBD2. There are 17 residues in the CDR3. V trimming: 3 bases; J trimming: 2 bases; junction bases outside the gene matches: 4. CDR1 is SGHDT and CDR2 is YYEEEE in the germline V gene. The chain's CDR3 is CASSWGLAGDTYNEQFF. CDR3 in DNA: TGTGCCAGCAGCTGGGGACTAGCGGGAGATACCTACAATGAGCAGTTCTTC. Filled out from reference TRBV5-6 and TRBJ2-1, the complete variable domain reads DAGVTQSPTHLIKTRGQQVTLRCSPKSGHDTVSWYQQALGQGPQFIFQYYEEEERQRGNFPDRFSGHQFPNYSSELNVNALLLGDSALYLCASSWGLAGDTYNEQFFGPGTRLTVL.

This clone was picked up one time. The V and J genes are TRBV11-2 and TRBJ2-1; possible D gene TRBD1, 6 bases. Germline CDR1 reads SGHAT; CDR2 reads FQNNGV. Trimming took 2 bases from V and 7 from J, leaving 15 bases between them. This CDR3 has 15 amino acids. Written as DNA, the CDR3 is TGTGCCAGCAGCTTACAGAGGGGGATAAAAAATGAGCAGTTCTTC. Protein: CASSLQRGIKNEQFF.

The genes are TRBV28 and TRBJ1-2; D remains unclear. V was pared by 7 bases and J by 5 bases, with 11 bases between. Germline V gene sequence: CDR1 MDHEN, CDR2 SYDVKM. The CDR3 length is 12 residues. CDR3 sequence reads: CASKKDSYGYTF. The CDR3 nucleotides read TGTGCCAGCAAAAAGGACTCTTATGGCTACACCTTC.

The chain is built from TRBV5-4 and TRBJ1-4; 8 positions agree with TRBD1. Germline CDR1 SGHNT, CDR2 YYREEE (reference sequence). CDR3 length: 16 amino acids. Trimming removed 4 bases from V and 0 bases from J; junction bases left unmatched: 5. CDR3 residues: CASSKTGDATNEKLFF. The CDR3, as DNA: TGTGCCAGCAGCAAGACAGGGGATGCAACTAATGAAAAACTGTTTTTT.

This chain uses TRBV7-6 with TRBJ2-3; unclear D gene. The germline V and J ends were trimmed by 3 bases and 0 bases, with 13 bases remaining between them. The germline CDR1 and CDR2 sequences are SGHVS and FNYEAQ. This CDR3 is 16 amino acids long. CDR3 loop: CASSLRRGPSTDTQYF. In nucleotides, the CDR3 is TGTGCCAGCAGCTTGCGTAGAGGACCTAGCACAGATACGCAGTATTTT.

This chain connects TRBV4-3 to TRBJ1-2; D gene ambiguous. Trimming took 0 bases from V and 1 from J, leaving 9 bases between them. This CDR3 region has 15 residues. CDR1 and CDR2 from the germline V gene are LGHNA and YSLEER. The CDR3 sequence: CASSQELLNNYGYTF. In nucleotides, the CDR3 is TGCGCCAGCAGCCAAGAACTATTAAATAACTATGGCTACACCTTC.

This clone was detected only a few times. The chain is built from TRBV11-2 and TRBJ2-5; TRBD1 aligns across 12 bases. V shed 8 bases and J 2 bases; nucleotides not matched to a gene: 9. Germline values: CDR1 SGHAT, CDR2 FQNNGV. The CDR3 sequence is 16 residues long. In DNA form, the CDR3 reads TGTGCCAGCGGGGACAGGGGGCGCTTCTATCAAGAGACCCAGTACTTC. This sequence encodes CASGDRGRFYQETQYF.

The chain recombines TRBV10-3 with TRBJ2-5; D call uncertain. The CDR3 length is 12 residues. Germline values: CDR1 ENHRY, CDR2 SYGVKD. The ends were cut back, 8 bases at V and 5 bases at J, with 12 bases in the middle. In DNA form, the CDR3 reads TGTGCCATCGCGACGGTCGAGGAGACCCAGTACTTC. Protein: CAIATVEETQYF.

The chain employs TRBV2 and TRBJ1-3, with D unresolved. CDR1 SNHLY and CDR2 FYNNEI come from the germline V gene. The V and J ends lost 7 bases and 3 bases respectively, with 10 bases between them. This CDR3 has 13 residues. CDR3 coding DNA: TGTGCCAGCACCGGGCTGTATGGAAACACCATATATTTT. The encoded protein is CASTGLYGNTIYF.

The J gene is TRBJ2-7, the V gene TRBV28; a weak D match, TRBD1 (6 bases). The CDR3 loop spans 12 amino acids. Germline V CDR1 and CDR2: MDHEN, SYDVKM. Deletions cut 6 bases from V and 4 bases from J, with 10 bases between. The CDR3 sequence is CASRRGGYEQYF. CDR3 DNA: TGTGCCAGCAGACGAGGGGGTTACGAGCAGTACTTC.

The gene calls are TRBV6-5 and TRBJ2-1; TRBD2 matches 9 bases. After removal of 4 bases from V and 8 bases from J, the junction contained 9 bases not matched to a gene. Germline lookup yields CDR1 MNHEY and CDR2 SVGAGI. This CDR3 contains 15 residues. In DNA, the CDR3 is TGTGCCAGCAGTTCGGTAGCGGGAGACTGGGATGAGCAGTTCTTC. Protein sequence: CASSSVAGDWDEQFF.

The V gene is TRBV30, the J gene TRBJ2-5; D is perhaps TRBD1 or TRBD2 (7 bases each). CDR1 and CDR2 (germline): GTSNPN, SVGIG (reference sequence). The CDR3 has 15 residues. V was cut by 3 bases and J by 2 bases, with 16 bases left in between. The CDR3 reads CAWRGRDRQQETQYF. CDR3 nucleotides: TGTGCCTGGAGGGGGAGGGACAGACAACAAGAGACCCAGTACTTC.

The genes are TRBV2 and TRBJ2-2; TRBD1 agrees at 8 bases. The CDR3 extends over 14 amino acids. In germline, CDR1 is SNHLY, CDR2 FYNNEI. V lost 6 bases, J lost 5 bases, and 5 bases stayed unmatched. CDR3: CASREDRVTGELFF. The CDR3 bases are TGTGCCAGCAGGGAGGACAGGGTTACCGGGGAGCTGTTTTTT.

The chain uses TRBV11-2 and TRBJ2-7; 8 nucleotides match TRBD1. Germline CDR1 and CDR2: SGHAT and FQNNGV. This CDR3 has 13 amino acids. V dropped 5 bases and J dropped 2; count of bases not matched to a gene: 2. CDR3 nucleotides: TGTGCCAGCAGCCGGACAGGGACCTACGAGCAGTACTTC. Translation: CASSRTGTYEQYF.

The V gene is TRBV4-3, the J gene TRBJ2-7; tentatively, D is TRBD1 (6 bases). CDR1 and CDR2 (germline): LGHNA, YSLEER. The CDR3 totals 15 residues. Trimming removed 1 base from V and 6 bases from J, with 16 bases in between. The CDR3 DNA follows: TGCGCCAGCAGCCAAGTTTCGGGCAGGGGCGGCGAGCAGTACTTC. This encodes CASSQVSGRGGEQYF.

The V gene is TRBV10-3, the J gene TRBJ2-5; D gene ambiguous. The germline V gene has CDR1 ENHRY and CDR2 SYGVKD. Trimming removed 10 bases at V and 0 bases at J, with 18 bases between. The CDR3 runs 15 residues. The CDR3 nucleotides are TGTGCCACACGACGCTTTGGCGGAGACCAAGAGACCCAGTACTTC. Translating it yields CATRRFGGDQETQYF.

The CDR3 DNA sequence: TGTGCCAGCAGTGTAAGGGCGGGGCCTAGCTGGGGCGATGAGCAGTTCTTC. It translates to CASSVRAGPSWGDEQFF. The chain recombines TRBV25-1 with TRBJ2-1; maybe TRBD2 (6 bases). The CDR3 loop spans 17 amino acids. V lost 4 bases to trimming and J lost 8 bases, with 24 bases between them. Germline V gives CDR1 MGHDK, CDR2 SYGVNS.

The rearrangement joins TRBV23-1 to TRBJ1-2; a possible D gene is TRBD1 (6 bases). TRBV23-1 has ORF status, its function being uncertain. The CDR3 is 16 amino acids. The V gene lost 8 bases and the J gene lost 5 bases, with 24 bases spanning the gap. As DNA, the CDR3 is TGCGCCAGCGGGGTCGGTGAACAGGGAGGAGTTTATGGCTACACCTTC. Translation: CASGVGEQGGVYGYTF.

The rearrangement uses TRBV2 and TRBJ2-3, with TRBD2 matching 8 bases. With 10 bases clipped from V and 1 base from J, the junction kept 7 bases outside the gene matches. The CDR3 is made up of 14 amino acids. Germline V gene sequence: CDR1 SNHLY, CDR2 FYNNEI. The CDR3 protein is CATQRREGTDTQYF. CDR3 nucleotides: TGTGCCACCCAGCGGCGGGAGGGCACAGATACGCAGTATTTT.